This passage covers 17 T cell receptor beta chains from one sample sequenced in a study of regulatory T cells in long-lasting Graves disease. With iRepertoire HTBI primers and Arm-PCR of CDR3 regions, TCR beta libraries were built. TCRdb re-called the multiplex PCR reads through MiXCR, storing one row per CDR3 protein. The profile covers 500,000 or so distinct CDR3 sequences, with 12% to 15% appearing a single time and about 15% taken by the ten largest. The sample's time point: newly diagnosed GD, antithyroid drugs for less than 3 months. From PBMCs, RNA was extracted and then used to make the TCR library. The same data also contributed to another study, on T cells in Graves' hyperthyroidism and ophthalmopathy.

The source material was peripheral blood mononuclear cells (PBMCs), sampled at new diagnosis, from a patient treated with antithyroid drugs. These receptors came from a woman in her forties or fifties with Graves disease.

Only a few counts were recorded for this clonotype. The chain couples TRBV19 to TRBJ2-1, with D uncertain. This CDR3 contains 12 residues. The germline V gene has CDR1 LNHDA and CDR2 SQIVND (reference sequence). V lost 10 bases to trimming and J lost 6 bases, with 13 bases between them. In nucleotides, the CDR3 is TGTGCCACTGCAAGTGGGTTCAATGAGCAGTTCTTC. Translation gives CATASGFNEQFF.

This clonotype was counted a single time. This sequence may be a read error, since a much larger clone differs from it by one base. The chain combines TRBV2 with TRBJ2-7; D possibly corresponds to TRBD1 (5 bases). The length of the CDR3 is 15 residues. In germline, CDR1 is SNHLY, CDR2 FYNNEI. V dropped 6 bases and J dropped 2 bases, with 17 bases sitting between them. The CDR3 nucleotides read TGTGCCAGCAGGCAGGGCAGGGATCGCCCCTACGAGCAGTACTTC. Translation gives CASRQGRDRPYEQYF.

This clonotype was counted ten times or more. V is TRBV18 and J is TRBJ1-4; D gene unclear. Trimming cost V 2 bases and J 0 bases, with 7 bases left between them. The CDR3 consists of 15 residues. Germline values: CDR1 KGHSH, CDR2 LQKENI. This CDR3 reads CASSPTWSTNEKLFF. CDR3 bases: TGTGCCAGCTCACCAACGTGGTCAACTAATGAAAAACTGTTTTTT. The whole variable domain, filled in from reference TRBV18 and TRBJ1-4, reads NAGVMQNPRHLVRRRGQEARLRCSPMKGHSHVYWYRQLPEEGLKFMVYLQKENIIDESGMPKERFSAEFPKEGPSILRIQQVVRGDSAAYFCASSPTWSTNEKLFFGSGTQLSVL.

This sequence joins TRBV12-3 or TRBV12-4 and TRBJ2-3, with 8 bases lining up with TRBD2. The J call could be wrong; TRBJ2-1 is a better fit for the DNA end. This CDR3 has 15 residues. CDR3 sequence reads: CASSESREGRNEQFF. CDR3 in DNA: TGTGCCAGCAGTGAGTCCCGGGAGGGCCGCAATGAGCAGTTCTTC.

The V gene is TRBV29-1, the J gene TRBJ2-5; 9 bases line up with TRBD2. The ends lost 3 bases at V and 4 bases at J; junction bases unmatched: 9. Germline values: CDR1 SQVTM, CDR2 ANQGSEA. The CDR3 contains 15 residues. The CDR3 loop reads CSVERGGRAGETQYF. The CDR3 DNA reads TGCAGCGTTGAGAGAGGCGGGAGGGCCGGAGAGACCCAGTACTTC.

There are many counts of this clonotype. A read error may account for a junction end that differs from germline. This chain connects TRBV18 to TRBJ1-4; D gene ambiguous. This CDR3 has 14 residues. Germline values: CDR1 KGHSH, CDR2 LQKENI. The CDR3 nucleotides are TGCGCCAGCAGCTTGGGAAGGGAAAATGAAAAACTGTTTTTT. This translates into CASSLGRENEKLFF.

In its sample, this clonotype was seen many times. The rearrangement joins TRBV28 to TRBJ1-2; D may be TRBD1 (6 bases). The CDR3 length is 13 residues. Trimming removed 3 bases from V and 8 bases from J, with 13 bases in between. Germline V CDR1 and CDR2: MDHEN, SYDVKM. In DNA form, the CDR3 reads TGTGCCAGCAGTTTTCCAGGGGCGACGGGCTACACCTTC. This sequence encodes CASSFPGATGYTF.

This clonotype was observed a handful of times. The rearrangement links TRBV18 to TRBJ2-7; D unresolved. This CDR3 has 13 residues. The V end was cut by 4 bases, the J end by 3 bases, with 10 bases between. Germline CDR1 is KGHSH and CDR2 is LQKENI. The CDR3 reads CASSQLEHYEQYF. CDR3 bases: TGTGCCAGCTCACAATTAGAGCACTACGAGCAGTACTTC.

This clonotype occurred many times. The chain couples TRBV20-1 to TRBJ2-5; maybe TRBD1 (6 bases). Per germline, CDR1 DFQATT and CDR2 SNEGSKA (reference sequence). CDR3 length: 15 amino acids. Trimming removed 0 bases from V and 1 base from J, with 12 bases in between. The CDR3 bases are TGCAGTGCTAGAGATTCGACAGGTGGCCAAGAGACCCAGTACTTC. This translates into CSARDSTGGQETQYF.

This clonotype was seen many times. The rearrangement uses TRBV9 and TRBJ2-3; 13 bases line up with TRBD2. Germline loops: CDR1 SGDLS, CDR2 YYNGEE. The CDR3 runs 17 residues. J was trimmed by 3 bases and V by 3 bases; bases with no gene match: 7. The CDR3 region is CASSAGLAGIGTDTQYF. The CDR3 DNA is TGTGCCAGCAGCGCGGGACTAGCGGGAATAGGTACAGATACGCAGTATTTT.

The chain employs TRBV3-1 and TRBJ1-3; no clear D. V was shortened by 5 bases and J by 0 bases, with 11 bases between the two germline ends. The germline gives CDR1 LGHDT, CDR2 YNNKEL (reference sequence). There are 15 residues in the CDR3. CDR3 in amino acids: CASSDSASSGNTIYF. Written as DNA, the CDR3 is TGTGCCAGCAGCGATTCCGCCAGCTCTGGAAACACCATATATTTT.

This clonotype has only a few counts. This chain links TRBV19 with TRBJ2-5; the D gene is possibly TRBD2 (5 bases). CDR3 length equals 13 residues. V lost 8 bases to trimming and J lost 2 bases, with 12 bases between them. CDR1 and CDR2 (germline): LNHDA, SQIVND (reference sequence). CDR3 nucleotides: TGTGCCAGTGGACGGGGTCGACAAGAGACCCAGTACTTC. It yields the protein CASGRGRQETQYF.

This clonotype was detected many times. The chain combines TRBV6-2 or TRBV6-3 with TRBJ1-1; TRBD1 agrees at 8 bases. CDR3 size: 15 residues. V lost 6 bases to trimming and J lost 3 bases; unmatched junction nucleotides: 9. CDR1 and CDR2 from the germline V gene are MNHEY and SVGEGT. The CDR3 sequence: CASSSTGGRYTEAFF. DNA for the CDR3: TGTGCCAGCAGCTCAACAGGGGGACGGTACACTGAAGCTTTCTTT.

This clonotype came up many times. The V call is TRBV7-2, the J call TRBJ1-1, with D maybe TRBD1 (5 bases). V was pared by 2 bases and J by 8 bases, with 12 bases between. This CDR3 has 13 amino acids. CDR1 SGHTA and CDR2 FQGNSA come from the germline V gene. The CDR3 nucleotides are TGTGCCAGCAGCTTAAGGACAACAACGGAAGCTTTCTTT. Translated: CASSLRTTTEAFF.

At least ten counts were recorded for this clonotype. V and J are TRBV6-5 and TRBJ2-5; D gene unclear. Germline CDR1 and CDR2: MNHEY and SVGAGI. The V end was cut by 10 bases, the J end by 4 bases, with 13 bases between. The CDR3 is made up of 12 amino acids. The CDR3 DNA is TGTGCCACCACTTTCTCAGGAGAGACCCAGTACTTC. Translating gives CATTFSGETQYF.

As for this clonotype: A much larger clone is a single base away; this may be a read error. V usage is TRBV6-2 or TRBV6-3 and J usage is TRBJ1-4; perhaps TRBD1 as D (6 bases). The germline CDR1 and CDR2 sequences are MNHEY and SVGEGT. The CDR3 contains 17 residues. As DNA, the CDR3 is TGTACCAGCAGGCCGCCCCTACAGGGCGGAACTAATGAAAAACTGTTTTTT. Protein sequence: CTSRPPLQGGTNEKLFF.

This clonotype was counted between two and nine times. The chain uses TRBV4-1 and TRBJ2-1; a possible D gene is TRBD1 (6 bases). CDR3 size: 15 residues. V was cut by 3 bases and J by 7 bases, with 16 bases left in between. Germline loops: CDR1 MGHRA, CDR2 YSYEKL. CDR3 sequence reads: CASSHRGDSPNEQFF. CDR3 in DNA: TGCGCCAGCAGCCACAGGGGAGACTCACCTAATGAGCAGTTCTTC.